The entry that follows covers one TCR beta chain sequence. The length of the CDR3 is 15 residues. V was pared by 7 bases and J by 6 bases, with 9 bases of the junction left unmatched. The germline CDR1 and CDR2 sequences are KGHDR and SFDVKD. As handled by the study authors: The authors estimated nucleated cell counts from reference gene primer amplification. Clones were sequenced by immunoSEQ multiplex PCR, and TCRdb holds only the in-frame ones, with some missing. From that table come the V and J calls and clone size; the DNA was used to work out D and trimming. The sample shows about 200,000 clones, about 90% of them seen only once. These data belong to a study of blood T cell repertoires in COVID-19. For the study at large: Sites across the United States, Italy and Spain contributed samples from acute and convalescent COVID-19. Sample material is recorded as cDNA or gDNA derived from T cells, B-cell-depleted T cells, or PBMCs.

Input material: peripheral blood. This receptor was identified in a young man with acute or convalescent COVID-19. This chain connects TRBV24-1 to TRBJ2-1, with 9 bases that match TRBD2. Here the CDR3 reads CATSHPSGIPNEQFF. The DNA for the CDR3 is TGTGCCACCAGCCACCCTAGCGGGATCCCCAATGAGCAGTTCTTC.